These T cell receptor beta chains were read from a single sample in a study of spatial heterogeneity in lung cancer. One entry per CDR3 protein, called by TCRdb with MiXCR from the 5' RACE reads. The profile covers 82,000 or so distinct CDR3 sequences, with around 12% appearing a single time and 4.5% to 5.5% taken by the ten largest. The starting material was PBMCs, obtained at surgery. The receptors were sampled from a male donor with early-stage non-small cell lung cancer. Each CDR3 is given with its conserved first and last residue. D genes are given only for firm matches. Some rows have no size entry. The others give once, few or many, or a class for an expanded clone.

j_gene: TRBJ1-2; abundance: .; len: 13; d_gene: .; v_gene: TRBV6-2/TRBV6-3; CDR3aa: CASKMAAQLGYTF; CDR3nt: TGTGCCAGCAAGATGGCAGCCCAACTTGGCTACACCTTC
j_gene: TRBJ2-1; abundance: medium-sized; len: 13; d_gene: .; v_gene: TRBV29-1; CDR3aa: CSVELGAGNEQFF; CDR3nt: TGCAGCGTTGAGCTGGGGGCCGGCAATGAGCAGTTCTTC
j_gene: TRBJ2-3; abundance: .; len: 16; d_gene: TRBD2; v_gene: TRBV2; CDR3aa: CASTGLAGASTDTQYF; CDR3nt: TGTGCCAGCACTGGACTAGCGGGGGCCTCCACAGATACGCAGTATTTT
j_gene: TRBJ2-3; abundance: many; len: 14; d_gene: .; v_gene: TRBV3-1; CDR3aa: CASSQHPGTDTQYF; CDR3nt: TGTGCCAGCAGCCAACATCCAGGCACAGATACGCAGTATTTT
j_gene: TRBJ1-4; abundance: .; len: 15; d_gene: .; v_gene: TRBV2; CDR3aa: CASSITSGGWEKLFF; CDR3nt: TGTGCCAGCAGTATCACTTCCGGGGGCTGGGAAAAACTGTTTTTT
j_gene: TRBJ2-7; abundance: .; len: 16; d_gene: .; v_gene: TRBV5-1; CDR3aa: CASSLRARTNFYEQYF; CDR3nt: TGCGCCAGCAGCTTGCGGGCCCGGACAAACTTCTACGAGCAGTACTTC
j_gene: TRBJ2-1; abundance: .; len: 16; d_gene: .; v_gene: TRBV5-1; CDR3aa: CASSLEYWLADDEQFF; CDR3nt: TGCGCCAGCAGCTTGGAATATTGGCTAGCTGACGATGAGCAGTTCTTC
j_gene: TRBJ1-2; abundance: few; len: 12; d_gene: .; v_gene: TRBV20-1; CDR3aa: CSARDREDGYTF; CDR3nt: TGCAGTGCTAGAGATAGGGAGGATGGCTACACCTTC
j_gene: TRBJ2-1; abundance: .; len: 13; d_gene: .; v_gene: TRBV6-1; CDR3aa: CASSGERGREQFF; CDR3nt: TGTGCCAGCAGCGGGGAGCGAGGAAGAGAGCAGTTCTTC
j_gene: TRBJ2-3; abundance: .; len: 16; d_gene: .; v_gene: TRBV5-1; CDR3aa: CASSLLDGSSTDTQYF; CDR3nt: TGCGCCAGCAGCTTGCTAGACGGATCTAGCACAGATACGCAGTATTTT
j_gene: TRBJ1-4; abundance: few; len: 15; d_gene: TRBD1; v_gene: TRBV15; CDR3aa: CATSRDRTGSEKLFF; CDR3nt: TGTGCCACCAGCAGAGATCGGACAGGGAGTGAAAAACTGTTTTTT
j_gene: TRBJ2-1; abundance: .; len: 16; d_gene: TRBD1; v_gene: TRBV23-1; CDR3aa: CASSLPGTETYNEQFF; CDR3nt: TGCGCCAGCAGTCTGCCGGGGACAGAGACCTACAATGAGCAGTTCTTC
j_gene: TRBJ2-7; abundance: few; len: 14; d_gene: TRBD1; v_gene: TRBV29-1; CDR3aa: CSVVGQGGSYEQYF; CDR3nt: TGCAGCGTTGTGGGACAGGGGGGTTCCTACGAGCAGTACTTC
j_gene: TRBJ1-1; abundance: few; len: 15; d_gene: .; v_gene: TRBV5-1; CDR3aa: CASSPTKTGPTEAFF; CDR3nt: TGCGCCAGCAGCCCGACTAAAACAGGACCCACTGAAGCTTTCTTT
j_gene: TRBJ1-2; abundance: many; len: 12; d_gene: .; v_gene: TRBV29-1; CDR3aa: CSVELSNYGYTF; CDR3nt: TGCAGCGTTGAACTCTCTAACTATGGCTACACCTTC
j_gene: TRBJ1-2; abundance: many; len: 12; d_gene: .; v_gene: TRBV7-9; CDR3aa: CASSLDGAGYTF; CDR3nt: TGTGCCAGCAGCCTGGACGGCGCGGGCTACACCTTC
j_gene: TRBJ1-1; abundance: many; len: 17; d_gene: TRBD1; v_gene: TRBV4-2; CDR3aa: CASSQHSTGTVNTEAFF; CDR3nt: TGTGCCAGCAGCCAGCATAGTACCGGGACAGTGAACACTGAAGCTTTCTTT
j_gene: TRBJ1-5; abundance: .; len: 14; d_gene: .; v_gene: TRBV27; CDR3aa: CASSSRRLNQPQHF; CDR3nt: TGTGCCAGCAGTTCTAGAAGGCTCAATCAGCCCCAGCATTTT
j_gene: TRBJ1-3; abundance: .; len: 14; d_gene: .; v_gene: TRBV6-5; CDR3aa: CASSPGGRGNTIYF; CDR3nt: TGTGCCAGCAGCCCAGGAGGGAGGGGAAACACCATATATTTT
j_gene: TRBJ2-7; abundance: .; len: 13; d_gene: .; v_gene: TRBV2; CDR3aa: CASRAGSSYEQYF; CDR3nt: TGTGCGAGCAGGGCGGGGAGCTCCTACGAGCAGTACTTC
j_gene: TRBJ2-7; abundance: many; len: 14; d_gene: .; v_gene: TRBV29-1; CDR3aa: CSVQPGTGAYEQYF; CDR3nt: TGCAGCGTCCAACCCGGGACGGGAGCCTACGAGCAGTACTTC
j_gene: TRBJ1-3; abundance: .; len: 14; d_gene: .; v_gene: TRBV20-1; CDR3aa: CSARGPSSGNTIYF; CDR3nt: TGCAGTGCTAGGGGCCCTAGCTCTGGAAACACCATATATTTT
j_gene: TRBJ2-7; abundance: .; len: 15; d_gene: TRBD1; v_gene: TRBV5-8; CDR3aa: CASSLAGGQGYEQYF; CDR3nt: TGTGCCAGCAGCTTGGCCGGGGGACAGGGCTACGAGCAGTACTTC
j_gene: TRBJ2-5; abundance: few; len: 14; d_gene: .; v_gene: TRBV20-1; CDR3aa: CSARVPSLQETQYF; CDR3nt: TGCAGTGCTAGAGTCCCTAGCCTTCAAGAGACCCAGTACTTC
j_gene: TRBJ1-5; abundance: .; len: 15; d_gene: TRBD1; v_gene: TRBV7-2; CDR3aa: CASSRQGVSNQPQHF; CDR3nt: TGTGCCAGCAGCCGCCAGGGGGTAAGCAATCAGCCCCAGCATTTT
j_gene: TRBJ1-2; abundance: few; len: 13; d_gene: .; v_gene: TRBV30; CDR3aa: CAWTSPWENGYTF; CDR3nt: TGTGCCTGGACCTCCCCGTGGGAAAACGGCTACACCTTC
j_gene: TRBJ1-1; abundance: .; len: 14; d_gene: TRBD1; v_gene: TRBV7-8; CDR3aa: CASSKGQANTEAFF; CDR3nt: TGTGCCAGCAGCAAAGGACAGGCGAACACTGAAGCTTTCTTT
j_gene: TRBJ2-1; abundance: few; len: 15; d_gene: TRBD1; v_gene: TRBV12-3/TRBV12-4; CDR3aa: CASSPGTGVWNEQFF; CDR3nt: TGTGCCAGCAGTCCGGGGACAGGGGTGTGGAATGAGCAGTTCTTC
j_gene: TRBJ2-5; abundance: .; len: 16; d_gene: TRBD2; v_gene: TRBV20-1; CDR3aa: CSARDRTSGTQETQYF; CDR3nt: TGCAGTGCTAGAGATCGGACTAGCGGGACGCAAGAGACCCAGTACTTC
j_gene: TRBJ2-5; abundance: few; len: 15; d_gene: TRBD2; v_gene: TRBV6-2/TRBV6-3; CDR3aa: CASRPLAGELETQYF; CDR3nt: TGTGCCAGCAGGCCCCTAGCGGGAGAGCTGGAGACCCAGTACTTC
j_gene: TRBJ2-6; abundance: .; len: 18; d_gene: TRBD1; v_gene: TRBV20-1; CDR3aa: CSARTPGTGGSGANVLTF; CDR3nt: TGCAGTGCTAGAACCCCCGGGACAGGGGGCTCTGGGGCCAACGTCCTGACTTTC
j_gene: TRBJ1-4; abundance: few; len: 14; d_gene: .; v_gene: TRBV5-4; CDR3aa: CASSFPGNNEKLFF; CDR3nt: TGTGCCAGCAGCTTTCCAGGGAATAATGAAAAACTGTTTTTT
j_gene: TRBJ1-2; abundance: few; len: 13; d_gene: .; v_gene: TRBV29-1; CDR3aa: CSVTDGLNYGYTF; CDR3nt: TGCAGCGTGACGGACGGCTTAAACTATGGCTACACCTTC
j_gene: TRBJ2-7; abundance: .; len: 15; d_gene: TRBD2; v_gene: TRBV20-1; CDR3aa: CSAQHERGGIYEQYF; CDR3nt: TGCAGTGCTCAACATGAGCGGGGGGGAATCTACGAGCAGTACTTC
j_gene: TRBJ2-7; abundance: few; len: 13; d_gene: .; v_gene: TRBV29-1; CDR3aa: CSTIESGAYEQYF; CDR3nt: TGCAGCACGATCGAAAGTGGGGCCTACGAGCAGTACTTC
j_gene: TRBJ2-2; abundance: .; len: 12; d_gene: .; v_gene: TRBV7-3; CDR3aa: CASSADFGELFF; CDR3nt: TGTGCCAGCAGCGCGGACTTCGGGGAGCTGTTTTTT
j_gene: TRBJ2-7; abundance: .; len: 13; d_gene: .; v_gene: TRBV5-5; CDR3aa: CAGARGPGYEQYF; CDR3nt: TGTGCCGGGGCGCGCGGTCCTGGATACGAGCAGTACTTC
j_gene: TRBJ1-3; abundance: .; len: 14; d_gene: .; v_gene: TRBV6-1; CDR3aa: CASSEPLPGNTIYF; CDR3nt: TGTGCCAGCAGTGAGCCCCTGCCCGGAAACACCATATATTTT
j_gene: TRBJ2-3; abundance: many; len: 13; d_gene: .; v_gene: TRBV12-3/TRBV12-4; CDR3aa: CASRPDSTDTQYF; CDR3nt: TGTGCCAGCAGGCCGGATAGCACAGATACGCAGTATTTT
j_gene: TRBJ1-5; abundance: few; len: 14; d_gene: .; v_gene: TRBV5-1; CDR3aa: CASSLGLGDQPQHF; CDR3nt: TGCGCCAGCAGCTTGGGACTCGGCGATCAGCCCCAGCATTTT
j_gene: TRBJ2-3; abundance: few; len: 16; d_gene: TRBD2; v_gene: TRBV20-1; CDR3aa: CSARDQSSGRTDTQYF; CDR3nt: TGCAGTGCTAGAGATCAGAGTAGCGGGAGGACAGATACGCAGTATTTT
j_gene: TRBJ2-7; abundance: few; len: 14; d_gene: .; v_gene: TRBV12-3/TRBV12-4; CDR3aa: CASSLSGSSYEQYF; CDR3nt: TGTGCCAGCAGTTTATCGGGGAGCTCCTACGAGCAGTACTTC
j_gene: TRBJ2-7; abundance: many; len: 14; d_gene: .; v_gene: TRBV6-2/TRBV6-3; CDR3aa: CASTPRLGGDEQYF; CDR3nt: TGTGCCAGCACCCCCCGGCTAGGAGGGGACGAGCAGTACTTC
j_gene: TRBJ2-5; abundance: .; len: 14; d_gene: .; v_gene: TRBV18; CDR3aa: CASSPNLGLQTQYF; CDR3nt: TGTGCCAGCTCACCGAATCTTGGACTTCAGACCCAGTACTTC
j_gene: TRBJ2-1; abundance: few; len: 15; d_gene: TRBD1; v_gene: TRBV2; CDR3aa: CASSIGQGPYNEQFF; CDR3nt: TGTGCCAGCAGTATAGGACAGGGGCCATACAATGAGCAGTTCTTC
j_gene: TRBJ1-1; abundance: many; len: 12; d_gene: .; v_gene: TRBV2; CDR3aa: CASSRGGTEAFF; CDR3nt: TGTGCCAGCAGTCGGGGGGGGACTGAAGCTTTCTTT
j_gene: TRBJ1-5; abundance: few; len: 17; d_gene: .; v_gene: TRBV20-1; CDR3aa: CSARDGLKGPGNQPQHF; CDR3nt: TGCAGTGCTAGAGATGGTCTTAAGGGTCCAGGGAATCAGCCCCAGCATTTT
j_gene: TRBJ2-7; abundance: few; len: 13; d_gene: .; v_gene: TRBV7-3; CDR3aa: CASSLYGPYEQYF; CDR3nt: TGTGCCAGCAGCTTGTACGGACCCTACGAGCAGTACTTC
j_gene: TRBJ2-7; abundance: few; len: 13; d_gene: .; v_gene: TRBV7-9; CDR3aa: CASSSDGGYEQYF; CDR3nt: TGTGCCAGCAGCTCCGACGGAGGATACGAGCAGTACTTC
j_gene: TRBJ1-1; abundance: many; len: 11; d_gene: .; v_gene: TRBV29-1; CDR3aa: CSVERNTEAFF; CDR3nt: TGCAGCGTTGAAAGGAACACTGAAGCTTTCTTT
j_gene: TRBJ2-1; abundance: few; len: 14; d_gene: TRBD2; v_gene: TRBV7-3; CDR3aa: CASSGGLAGNEQFF; CDR3nt: TGTGCCAGCAGCGGGGGACTAGCTGGCAATGAGCAGTTCTTC
j_gene: TRBJ2-2; abundance: .; len: 14; d_gene: .; v_gene: TRBV7-3; CDR3aa: CASSFDTSPGELFF; CDR3nt: TGTGCCAGCAGCTTTGACACTAGTCCCGGGGAGCTGTTTTTT